This T cell receptor (beta chain) originates from a study of blood T cell repertoires in COVID-19. Overall study: Samples came from the United States, Italy and Spain, spanning acute and convalescent COVID-19. Sources were T cells, B-cell-depleted T cells, or PBMCs; the material itself was cDNA or gDNA.

Per the original data handling: Reference gene primer amplification gave nucleated cell count estimates. Assay: immunoSEQ multiplex PCR; the TCRdb copy retains only in-frame clones and omits some. V and J calls and clone size follow that table, whereas D and trimming were derived from the DNA. The sample holds roughly 300,000 clones, around 86% seen once. This CDR3 region has 19 residues. The specimen was peripheral blood. This sequence originates from a woman aged 60-75 years with active or convalescent COVID-19. The chain carries TRBV21-1 and TRBJ1-3; the table's D gene call, TRBD1, was not cross checked with the DNA. TRBV21-1 is described as a pseudogene. The CDR3 is CASSKAEQAETLHPDTIYF. The CDR3 DNA reads as TGTGCCAGCAGCAAAGCGGAACAGGCCGAGACCCTCCACCCTGACACCATATATTTT.